A single sample is the source of the 30 T cell receptor beta chains below, sequenced in a study of T cells in Graves' hyperthyroidism and ophthalmopathy. There were TCR beta CDR3 regions amplified from RNA transcripts. When the TCR CDR3 underwent first-round RT-PCR, the HTBI primer set was used. Using its own MiXCR run on the multiplex PCR reads, TCRdb lists one record per CDR3 protein. Of around 700,000 distinct CDR3 sequences in the sample, about 35% were seen once. Material: blood. The receptors were gathered from a woman in her thirties or forties with Graves' hyperthyroidism.

Worth noting for this clonotype: An end of the junction does not agree with germline; a read error may underlie this. CDR3 DNA: TGTGCCATCAGTTACGCAATACAGGGGGGCGAGCAGTACTTC. Protein product: CAISYAIQGGEQYF. The chain links TRBV6-5 to TRBJ2-7, with 8 bases lining up with TRBD1. Germline assignment: CDR1 MNHEY and CDR2 SVGAGI. The length of the CDR3 is 14 residues.

The chain couples TRBV10-3 to TRBJ2-7, with 8 nucleotides matching TRBD1. This CDR3 has 14 amino acids. J lost 2 bases, V lost 4 bases, and 4 bases had no gene match. Germline lookup yields CDR1 ENHRY and CDR2 SYGVKD. The CDR3, as DNA: TGTGCCATCAGTGGGCAGGGGGCGGCCTACGAGCAGTACTTC. It translates to CAISGQGAAYEQYF.

Concerning this clonotype itself: A much larger clone lies a single base off, so this may be a read error. The V call is TRBV7-9, the J call TRBJ1-2; no clear D. This CDR3 is 12 amino acids long. Germline assignment: CDR1 SEHNR and CDR2 FQNEAQ (reference sequence). CDR3 residues: CASSQDGRGYTF. The DNA of the CDR3 is TGCGCCAGCAGCCAAGATGGGCGAGGCTACACCTTC.

The chain employs TRBV4-1 and TRBJ2-2; TRBD2 might be the D (5 bases). The germline V gene has CDR1 MGHRA and CDR2 YSYEKL. The germline V and J ends were trimmed by 0 bases and 9 bases, with 14 bases remaining between them. The CDR3 covers 15 residues. CDR3 sequence (DNA): TGCGCCAGCAGCCAAGATCTGGCTAGCTTTTGGGAGCTGTTTTTT. Its translation: CASSQDLASFWELFF.

This chain links TRBV24-1 with TRBJ2-7, with D unclear. Deletions cut 4 bases from V and 1 base from J, with 13 bases between. Germline V gives CDR1 KGHDR, CDR2 SFDVKD. The CDR3 contains 15 residues. CDR3 DNA sequence: TGTGCCACCAGTGACGGCACCACCCTATCCTACGAGCAGTACTTC. Residues: CATSDGTTLSYEQYF.

The chain has TRBV25-1 and TRBJ1-3, with a possible D match to TRBD1 (5 bases). Trimming took off 1 base at V and 0 bases at J, with 7 bases between the two ends. Germline V CDR1 and CDR2: MGHDK, SYGVNS. This CDR3 region has 15 residues. As DNA, the CDR3 is TGTGCCAGCAGTGAATTTGACAGCTCTGGAAACACCATATATTTT. It yields the protein CASSEFDSSGNTIYF.

On this clonotype itself: Sequence at one end of the junction differs from germline and may be a read error. The gene calls are TRBV5-1 and TRBJ2-7; TRBD1 agrees at 9 bases. CDR3 length equals 15 residues. Germline assignment: CDR1 SGHRS and CDR2 YFSETQ. The CDR3 DNA reads TGTGCCAGCAGCCACCGGGACAGGGAATTTGACGAGCAGTACTTC. Its protein is CASSHRDREFDEQYF.

The CDR3 here is CASSLRGEVGSPLHF. In DNA, the CDR3 is TGTGCCAGCAGCTTGCGGGGGGAGGTCGGTTCACCCCTCCACTTT. This chain links TRBV7-9 with TRBJ1-6; D may be TRBD1 (5 bases). Trimming cost V 3 bases and J 9 bases, with 15 bases left between them. CDR1 is SEHNR, CDR2 FQNEAQ, per germline (reference sequence). CDR3 length equals 15 residues. Full variable domain (remainder filled in from reference TRBV7-9 and TRBJ1-6): DTGVSQNPRHKITKRGQNVTFRCDPISEHNRLYWYRQTLGQGPEFLTYFQNEAQLEKSRLLSDRFSAERPKGSFSTLEIQRTEQGDSAMYLCASSLRGEVGSPLHFGNGTRLTVT.

V and J are TRBV10-3 and TRBJ1-4; 10 bases fit TRBD1. The V gene end was trimmed by 3 bases and the J gene end by 8 bases; junction bases not matched to a gene: 9. The CDR3 has 16 residues. CDR1 and CDR2 from the germline V gene are ENHRY and SYGVKD. CDR3 nucleotides: TGTGCCATCAGTGAATATGGGACAGGGGACGAAGAAAAACTGTTTTTT. This gives the protein CAISEYGTGDEEKLFF.

Ten or more counts support this clonotype. CDR3 nucleotide sequence: TGTGCCAGCAGCGCAAAATATGATTCACCCCTCCACTTT. Residues: CASSAKYDSPLHF. The J gene is TRBJ1-6, the V gene TRBV7-2; D is ambiguous. Trimming took off 5 bases at V and 8 bases at J, with 10 bases between the two ends. Germline CDR1 is SGHTA and CDR2 is FQGNSA. The CDR3 loop spans 13 amino acids.

This chain uses TRBV13 with TRBJ2-7; no clear D gene. The J call may be in error: the DNA end matches TRBJ2-1 better. Germline CDR1 PRHDT, CDR2 FYEKMQ (reference sequence). The CDR3 is 15 residues long. The CDR3 reads CASSLGGQSSYEQFF. The CDR3 nucleotides read TGTGCCAGCAGCTTAGGTGGTCAGAGCTCCTACGAGCAGTTCTTC.

To note about this clonotype: The junction does not match germline at one end; this may be a read error. The chain has TRBV20-1 and TRBJ1-1; the D is unclear. Germline V gives CDR1 DFQATT, CDR2 SNEGSKA (reference sequence). This CDR3 comprises 13 residues. In nucleotides, the CDR3 is TGCAGTGCTAGATTGCTTTCTCACACTGAAGCTTTTTTT. Encoded protein: CSARLLSHTEAFF.

The gene calls are TRBV6-6 and TRBJ2-7; 14 nucleotides align to TRBD2. The length of the CDR3 is 15 residues. Germline V gene data show CDR1 as MNHNY and CDR2 as SVGAGI (reference sequence). Trimming removed 5 bases from V and 9 bases from J; junction bases left unmatched: 9. Here the CDR3 reads CASSPPGLAGVVQYF. Written as DNA, the CDR3 is TGTGCCAGCAGTCCGCCGGGACTAGCGGGAGTAGTGCAGTACTTC.

The chain carries TRBV2 and TRBJ2-5; D remains ambiguous. The CDR3 consists of 13 residues. Germline V gene data show CDR1 as SNHLY and CDR2 as FYNNEI. V dropped 8 bases and J dropped 6 bases, with 16 bases sitting between them. The CDR3 bases are TGTGCCAGCGTTGATCCGGGTTCGAAGACCCAGTACTTC. This gives the protein CASVDPGSKTQYF. The full variable domain, in which reference TRBV2 and TRBJ2-5 provide the parts outside the CDR3, is EPEVTQTPSHQVTQMGQEVILRCVPISNHLYFYWYRQILGQKVEFLVSFYNNEISEKSEIFDDQFSVERPDGSNFTLKIRSTKLEDSAMYFCASVDPGSKTQYFGPGTRLLVL.

This clonotype was recorded at least ten times. The chain links TRBV7-2 to TRBJ1-6, with D perhaps TRBD1 (5 bases). The V end lost 5 bases, the J end lost 7 bases, and 12 bases lay between the germline ends. Germline CDR1 reads SGHTA; CDR2 reads FQGNSA. CDR3 size: 14 residues. The CDR3 here is CASSPGPRNSPLHF. The CDR3, as DNA: TGTGCCAGCAGCCCAGGGCCGCGCAATTCACCCCTCCACTTT.

Comment on this clonotype: Mismatch with germline at one junction end may stem from a read error. The chain has TRBV10-3 and TRBJ2-5, with a possible D match to TRBD1 (6 bases). Germline V lookup: CDR1 ENHRY, CDR2 SYGVKD. CDR3 size: 14 residues. The CDR3 bases are TGTGCCAGCAGTTTTTCACAGGGTTCCGAGACCCAGTACTTC. It codes for CASSFSQGSETQYF.

The rearrangement uses TRBV6-5 and TRBJ1-5; D not resolved. The CDR3 sequence is 13 residues long. The V gene lost 1 base and the J gene lost 7 bases, with 8 bases spanning the gap. Germline lookup yields CDR1 MNHEY and CDR2 SVGAGI. CDR3: CASSYCHGQPQHF. For the CDR3, the DNA is TGTGCCAGCAGTTACTGCCATGGGCAGCCCCAGCATTTT.

This clonotype occurred once. The chain combines TRBV7-9 with TRBJ1-1; the match to TRBD1 covers 8 bases. CDR3 size: 16 residues. Trimming cost V 5 bases and J 4 bases; bases outside gene matches: 12. Germline V gene lookup returns CDR1 SEHNR and CDR2 FQNEAQ (reference sequence). The CDR3 nucleotides read TGTGCCAGCAGCCAAGACCTTTGGACAGGGACCACTGAAGCTTTCTTT. As protein: CASSQDLWTGTTEAFF. Drawing the rest from reference TRBV7-9 and TRBJ1-1, the complete variable domain is DTGVSQNPRHKITKRGQNVTFRCDPISEHNRLYWYRQTLGQGPEFLTYFQNEAQLEKSRLLSDRFSAERPKGSFSTLEIQRTEQGDSAMYLCASSQDLWTGTTEAFFGQGTRLTVV.

Ten or more counts support this clonotype. The chain uses TRBV7-9 and TRBJ1-5; a weak D match, TRBD1 (5 bases). The CDR3 runs to 14 residues. Looked up from germline, CDR1 is SEHNR and CDR2 is FQNEAQ (reference sequence). V was trimmed by 5 bases and J by 5 bases, leaving 13 bases between them. Written as DNA, the CDR3 is TGTGCCAGCAGCAAGGGACCTGGTGATCAGCCCCAGCATTTT. This gives the protein CASSKGPGDQPQHF. The full variable domain, with the rest looked up from reference TRBV7-9 and TRBJ1-5, is DTGVSQNPRHKITKRGQNVTFRCDPISEHNRLYWYRQTLGQGPEFLTYFQNEAQLEKSRLLSDRFSAERPKGSFSTLEIQRTEQGDSAMYLCASSKGPGDQPQHFGDGTRLSIL.

There are many counts of this clonotype. This chain links TRBV29-1 with TRBJ1-1; weak D call: TRBD1 (5 bases). Per the germline V gene, CDR1 is SQVTM and CDR2 is ANQGSEA. V gave up 7 bases and J gave up 3 bases, with 15 bases separating them. This CDR3 is built from 13 residues. CDR3 in DNA: TGCAGCGGTCGGGCAGGGTGGGACACTGAAGCTTTCTTT. Its protein product is CSGRAGWDTEAFF.

At least ten counts were recorded for this clonotype. The genes are TRBV19 and TRBJ2-5; D may be TRBD2 (6 bases). The germline V gene encodes CDR1 LNHDA and CDR2 SQIVND (reference sequence). V was clipped by 3 bases and J by 4 bases, with 15 bases between them. The CDR3 contains 15 residues. The CDR3 DNA is TGTGCCAGTAGTATGCGCCAGGCCGGGAGAGAGACCCAGTACTTC. This sequence encodes CASSMRQAGRETQYF.

The CDR3 loop is CASSPRDRTHEQYF. CDR3 nucleotide sequence: TGTGCCAGCAGCCCCCGGGACAGGACCCACGAGCAGTACTTC. V is TRBV7-9 and J is TRBJ2-7; 8 bases are a match to TRBD1. The germline gives CDR1 SEHNR, CDR2 FQNEAQ (reference sequence). V dropped 5 bases and J dropped 5; count of bases not matched to a gene: 8. The CDR3 is 14 amino acids.

This clonotype was detected only a few times. The chain couples TRBV3-1 to TRBJ1-6; D is unclear. CDR3 length: 15 residues. The germline CDR1 and CDR2 sequences are LGHDT and YNNKEL (reference sequence). V shed 0 bases and J shed 6 bases, with 9 bases lying between them. The CDR3 here is CASSQEGRGNSPLHF. The CDR3 DNA is TGTGCCAGCAGCCAAGAAGGAAGAGGTAATTCACCCCTCCACTTT.

J is TRBJ1-2 and V is TRBV28; maybe TRBD1 (6 bases). Trimming left V 2 bases short and J 0 bases short, with 10 bases between. The germline V gene encodes CDR1 MDHEN and CDR2 SYDVKM. The CDR3 covers 15 residues. The CDR3 loop is CASSLNPGANYGYTF. CDR3 nucleotides: TGTGCCAGCAGTTTAAACCCAGGGGCTAACTATGGCTACACCTTC.

This clonotype was counted once. A clone one base away is much larger, so this may be a read error. The chain couples TRBV7-4 to TRBJ1-1; no definite D call. The CDR3 spans 13 residues. The germline V gene has CDR1 SGHVT and CDR2 SQSDAQ. CDR3 sequence (DNA): TGTTCCAGCAGCAGGTCAGGGAACACTGAAGCTTTCTTT. Residues: CSSSRSGNTEAFF.

The chain is built from TRBV10-3 and TRBJ1-1; no firm D call. The V end was cut by 10 bases, the J end by 4 bases, with 16 bases between. The CDR3 sequence is 13 residues long. Germline V gives CDR1 ENHRY, CDR2 SYGVKD. CDR3 loop: CASSKRESTEAFF. The CDR3 nucleotides read TGTGCCAGCAGCAAACGGGAATCCACTGAAGCTTTCTTT.

The chain is built from TRBV3-1 and TRBJ1-5; 7 bases match TRBD1. V shed 2 bases, J shed 6 bases, and the junction held 7 bases outside the gene matches. CDR1 and CDR2 from the germline V gene are LGHDT and YNNKEL (reference sequence). The CDR3 has 15 residues. The CDR3 DNA reads as TGTGCCAGCAGCCAACTTCAAGGGGGCGGTCAGCCCCAGCATTTT. Protein: CASSQLQGGGQPQHF.

This clonotype was counted only a few times. The gene calls are TRBV4-3 and TRBJ1-6; TRBD1 matches 7 bases. CDR3 length: 14 amino acids. The V segment lost 4 bases and the J segment 8 bases; nucleotides outside the gene matches: 5. Germline loops: CDR1 LGHNA, CDR2 YSLEER. In nucleotides, the CDR3 is TGCGCCAGCAGCCTAAAGGGGGCCGATTCACCCCTCCACTTT. It specifies CASSLKGADSPLHF.

The V call is TRBV4-1, the J call TRBJ2-5; D is unclear. V dropped 3 bases and J dropped 2 bases, with 19 bases sitting between them. The germline V gene has CDR1 MGHRA and CDR2 YSYEKL. CDR3 length: 17 residues. Here the CDR3 DNA reads TGCGCCAGCAGCCAGACTCGGGCCCAGACGAAACAAGAGACCCAGTACTTC. Its protein product is CASSQTRAQTKQETQYF.

The chain carries TRBV6-5 and TRBJ2-5, with unresolved D. In germline, CDR1 is MNHEY, CDR2 SVGAGI. CDR3 length: 15 amino acids. V was clipped by 0 bases and J by 4 bases, with 12 bases between them. CDR3 DNA: TGTGCCAGCAGTTACTCCTACAGAGAGACAGAGACCCAGTACTTC. Protein: CASSYSYRETETQYF.